This T cell receptor beta chain was sequenced in a study of T cell changes during pregnancy in multiple sclerosis. The V end was cut by 2 bases, the J end by 3 bases, with 8 bases between. Germline values: CDR1 MNHEY, CDR2 SMNVEV (reference sequence). This CDR3 is built from 13 residues. Here immunoSEQ multiplex PCR was the method, and the copy in TCRdb shows in-frame clones only, minus some. Among around 70,000 clones listed, about nine tenths were seen once. This receptor was identified in a female donor with multiple sclerosis, enrolled in a pregnancy study. The chain joins TRBV27 to TRBJ2-7; D not certain. The sequencing used CD4+ T cells from peripheral blood mononuclear cells, collected after pregnancy. The CDR3, as DNA: TGTGCCAGCAGTTTAGGCCTTGTCTACGAGCAGTACTTC. Translation gives CASSLGLVYEQYF.